This T cell receptor beta chain was captured in a study of Ad26.COV2.S vaccination and SARS-CoV-2 variants. Across the whole study: Intramuscularly, Ad26.COV2.S was given either once or twice, 56 days apart.

The treatment denotes: 15 to 20 received Ad26.COV2.S at low or high dose, single or two shots; 5 received placebo; per-sample allocation not given. Sampling took place 63 days after the first vaccine or placebo injection. At a Boston site, the person donating was an adult of 18-55 years. This CDR3 comprises 15 residues. Germline V gene lookup returns CDR1 MGHRA and CDR2 YSYEKL. V shed 6 bases, J shed 2 bases, and the junction held 9 bases outside the gene matches. The table came from immunoSEQ multiplex PCR; TCRdb's copy has only in-frame clones and leaves some out. The data contain about 350,000 clones, less than 90% of them singletons.

This TCR was sampled from a person between 18 and 65 years old who received the Ad26.COV2.S COVID-19 vaccine or a placebo. Here the sequenced sample was peripheral blood, taken in a trial of Ad26.COV2.S vaccine versus placebo. The chain links TRBV4-1 to TRBJ2-5, with 7 bases fitting TRBD2. CDR3 in DNA: TGCGCCAGCAGTCCTATAGGACTAGTGCAAGAGACCCAGTACTTC. Translating gives CASSPIGLVQETQYF.